What follows are 13 T cell receptor beta chains derived from one specimen sequenced in a study of blood T cell repertoires in COVID-19. This table comes from immunoSEQ multiplex PCR, and its TCRdb copy is limited to in-frame clones, with some not included. The repertoire holds 65,000 to 70,000 clones, with 79% as singletons. The specimen was peripheral blood. The source is a man between 60 and 75 years old with acute or convalescent COVID-19.

This clone was recorded once. V usage is TRBV5-4 and J usage is TRBJ2-5, with 10 nucleotides matching TRBD2. The germline V gene encodes CDR1 SGHNT and CDR2 YYREEE (reference sequence). V was pared by 0 bases and J by 5 bases, with 10 bases of the junction left unmatched. CDR3 length equals 17 residues. CDR3 amino acids: CASSLAAASGGPETQYF. The DNA for the CDR3 is TGTGCCAGCAGCTTGGCCGCTGCTAGCGGGGGCCCGGAGACCCAGTACTTC.

V usage is TRBV7-2 and J usage is TRBJ1-1; D uncertain. Trimming shortened V by 3 bases and J by 1 base, and 9 bases separated the two germline ends. CDR3 size: 14 residues. Germline CDR1 reads SGHTA; CDR2 reads FQGNSA. DNA for the CDR3: TGTGCCAGCAGCTTCCCTGCCGGGAACACTGAAGCTTTCTTT. Translating gives CASSFPAGNTEAFF.

The J gene is TRBJ2-4, the V gene TRBV5-1; the match to TRBD2 covers 8 bases. CDR1 and CDR2 (germline): SGHRS, YFSETQ. The CDR3 runs 16 residues. The V gene end was trimmed by 0 bases and the J gene end by 8 bases; junction bases not matched to a gene: 10. CDR3 region: CASSLAVSGGPYIQYF. CDR3 nucleotide sequence: TGCGCCAGCAGCTTGGCCGTCAGCGGGGGCCCGTACATTCAGTACTTC.

This clone was detected only a few times. The chain uses TRBV6-5 and TRBJ2-7; D is possibly TRBD1 (6 bases). CDR1 is MNHEY and CDR2 is SVGAGI in the germline V gene. Trimming stripped 2 bases from V and 4 bases from J, with 15 bases between. CDR3 length: 15 amino acids. The CDR3 DNA sequence: TGTGCCAGCAGTTACGGGGGCCTAGGGAGATACGAGCAGTACTTC. Translation: CASSYGGLGRYEQYF.

This CDR3 is CASRALRGVSEQFF. The CDR3 DNA reads TGTGCCAGCAGAGCGCTGCGGGGGGTGTCTGAGCAGTTCTTC. The V gene is TRBV5-4, the J gene TRBJ2-1, with TRBD2 matching over 8 bases. Germline V CDR1 and CDR2: SGHNT, YYREEE (reference sequence). The junction had 10 bases not matched to a gene; V was cut back by 5 bases and J by 9 bases. The CDR3 covers 14 residues.

The chain links TRBV11-3 to TRBJ2-3; 10 positions agree with TRBD2. Germline lookup yields CDR1 SGHNT and CDR2 YENEEA. The CDR3 covers 18 residues. Losses at the gene ends were 4 bases for V and 4 bases for J; bases not matched to a gene: 14. The CDR3: CASSSRGTSAPGADTQYF. The DNA for the CDR3 is TGTGCCAGCAGCTCCCGGGGGACTAGCGCCCCTGGGGCAGATACGCAGTATTTT.

This chain links TRBV19 with TRBJ2-5; TRBD1 might be the D (6 bases). Trimming stripped 6 bases from V and 1 base from J, with 12 bases between. CDR3 length: 14 residues. Germline lookup yields CDR1 LNHDA and CDR2 SQIVND (reference sequence). CDR3 coding DNA: TGTGCCAGTAGACCTCAGGGGTCCCAAGAGACCCAGTACTTC. Amino acid sequence: CASRPQGSQETQYF.

The CDR3 DNA sequence: TGCGCCAGCAGCCAAGACGAGAACTTAGCGAACACTGAAGCTTTCTTT. Translating it yields CASSQDENLANTEAFF. V and J are TRBV4-3 and TRBJ1-1; D is ambiguous. The V end was cut by 0 bases, the J end by 1 base, with 12 bases between. Germline loops: CDR1 LGHNA, CDR2 YSLEER. This CDR3 spans 16 amino acids.

V is TRBV6-5 and J is TRBJ2-2; the D gene is possibly TRBD2 (5 bases). V lost 6 bases, J lost 4 bases, and 9 bases lay in between. The CDR3 is 13 residues long. Germline CDR1 reads MNHEY; CDR2 reads SVGAGI. This chain's CDR3 is CASRRGLTGELFF. The CDR3 nucleotides are TGTGCCAGCAGGCGCGGACTCACCGGGGAGCTGTTTTTT.

J is TRBJ2-1 and V is TRBV2, with a possible D match to TRBD1 (6 bases). V was pared by 8 bases and J by 8 bases, with 10 bases between. This CDR3 contains 11 residues. Germline CDR1 is SNHLY and CDR2 is FYNNEI. CDR3 protein: CASSGAYEQFF. The CDR3 DNA reads as TGTGCCAGCTCAGGGGCCTATGAGCAGTTCTTC.

The chain employs TRBV28 and TRBJ1-6, with TRBD1 as a possible D gene (5 bases). V was shortened by 1 base and J by 5 bases, with 9 bases between the two germline ends. The CDR3 length is 15 residues. In germline, CDR1 is MDHEN, CDR2 SYDVKM. The CDR3 DNA follows: TGTGCCAGCAGTTTATCCCAGGACAATAATTCACCCCTCCACTTT. Its translation: CASSLSQDNNSPLHF.

V and J are TRBV5-1 and TRBJ1-2, with TRBD1 identical over 11 bases. V trimming: 4 bases; J trimming: 8 bases; junction bases outside the gene matches: 4. There are 13 residues in the CDR3. Germline V lookup: CDR1 SGHRS, CDR2 YFSETQ. In DNA, the CDR3 is TGCGCCAGCAGCACGGGACAGGGGGGAGGCTACACCTTC. Its protein product is CASSTGQGGGYTF.

The chain uses TRBV7-9 and TRBJ1-4, with a possible D match to TRBD1 (6 bases). Germline assignment: CDR1 SEHNR and CDR2 FQNEAQ (reference sequence). V shed 1 base and J shed 7 bases, with 10 bases lying between them. This CDR3 spans 14 amino acids. The CDR3, as DNA: TGTGCCAGCAGCTTAGGCGGGGGCCGTGAAAAACTGTTTTTT. Amino acid sequence: CASSLGGGREKLFF.